The 18 T cell receptor beta chains reported below all come from one sample, sequenced in a study of monozygotic twins with inflammatory bowel disease (dated by TCRdb to about 2019). The library came from 5' RACE. The sequencer listed for this sample is Illumina HiSeq 2500. Once TCRdb had reprocessed the reads, it stored one entry per CDR3 protein sequence and supplied no DNA. The sample table gives 400,000 to 500,000 distinct CDR3 sequences. The top ten clonotypes cover under 3% of the sample. Sequences were obtained from blood. The receptors derive from a human donor with ulcerative colitis or Crohn's disease, or a healthy co-twin of an affected twin (not recorded which).

The J gene is TRBJ2-4, the V gene TRBV10-3; no DNA is available, so the TRBD1 call from TCRdb remains unchecked. The CDR3 has 15 residues. Germline V gene sequence: CDR1 ENHRY, CDR2 SYGVKD. Here the CDR3 reads CAISGTGMNKNIQYF.

The V gene is TRBV12-3 or TRBV12-4, the J gene TRBJ1-2; TCRdb's assignment of TRBD1 cannot be checked, as there is no DNA. The CDR3 sequence is 15 residues long. The CDR3 protein is CASSPRGGAGYGYTF.

The chain is built from TRBV7-2 and TRBJ2-5; TCRdb's D gene call, TRBD2, goes unchecked for lack of DNA. This CDR3 has 16 amino acids. Per the germline V gene, CDR1 is SGHTA and CDR2 is FQGNSA. The CDR3 sequence: CASSLGPTGAVETQYF.

V gene TRBV29-1 combines with J gene TRBJ1-1; TCRdb picks TRBD1, but there is no DNA to check that call. CDR1 is SQVTM and CDR2 is ANQGSEA in the germline V gene. This CDR3 spans 14 amino acids. The CDR3 sequence is CSGDTGSMNTEAFF.

The rearrangement joins TRBV2 to TRBJ1-5. Germline assignment: CDR1 SNHLY and CDR2 FYNNEI. CDR3 size: 13 residues. The CDR3 is CASSETGYQPQHF.

The V and J genes are TRBV7-2 and TRBJ2-7; the D call from TCRdb, TRBD1, cannot be confirmed without DNA. Germline CDR1 SGHTA, CDR2 FQGNSA. The CDR3 contains 17 residues. CDR3 protein: CASSLRASGGFRYEQYF.

V is TRBV7-9 and J is TRBJ1-4; with no DNA, the TCRdb D assignment of TRBD1 cannot be verified. The CDR3 loop spans 15 amino acids. Germline V CDR1 and CDR2: SEHNR, FQNEAQ (reference sequence). CDR3 amino acids: CASRSDRDLNEKLFF.

The CDR3 region is CASSSGGGNNEQFF. The chain couples TRBV28 to TRBJ2-1; checking the TCRdb D call of TRBD1 is not possible without DNA. Germline V lookup: CDR1 MDHEN, CDR2 SYDVKM. The CDR3 loop spans 14 amino acids.

The rearrangement joins TRBV2 to TRBJ2-5; TCRdb's assignment of TRBD1 cannot be checked, as there is no DNA. Germline V lookup: CDR1 SNHLY, CDR2 FYNNEI. There are 15 residues in the CDR3. The CDR3 sequence is CASSDLDSSLETQYF.

V gene TRBV4-1 combines with J gene TRBJ2-3. This CDR3 spans 15 amino acids. Germline CDR1 reads MGHRA; CDR2 reads YSYEKL. The CDR3 region is CASSQDFLSTDTQYF.

V is TRBV18 and J is TRBJ2-5; TCRdb selects TRBD1, and the lack of DNA leaves this call unchecked. Per germline, CDR1 KGHSH and CDR2 LQKENI. The CDR3 has 14 residues. The CDR3 spells CASSPGAGDETQYF.

V and J are TRBV18 and TRBJ2-2. The CDR3 consists of 17 residues. The germline V gene encodes CDR1 KGHSH and CDR2 LQKENI. The CDR3 here is CASSPRVWEANTGELFF.

The V gene is TRBV4-3, the J gene TRBJ2-7; TCRdb picks TRBD2, but there is no DNA to check that call. The CDR3 spans 15 residues. Germline CDR1 is LGHNA and CDR2 is YSLEER. The CDR3 region is CASSTGWRASAEQYF.

CDR3 sequence reads: CSARDLAEAFF. The chain joins TRBV20-1 to TRBJ1-1. The CDR3 sequence is 11 residues long. CDR1 is DFQATT, CDR2 SNEGSKA, per germline (reference sequence).

The chain carries TRBV24-1 and TRBJ2-3. The CDR3 has 14 residues. Germline CDR1 and CDR2: KGHDR and SFDVKD. The chain's CDR3 is CATSDWRSTDTQYF.

Here the CDR3 reads CATSPGGYEQYF. This chain uses TRBV24-1 with TRBJ2-7; TCRdb names TRBD1, which stays unverified in the absence of DNA. This CDR3 has 12 residues. Germline CDR1 KGHDR, CDR2 SFDVKD.

The chain joins TRBV20-1 to TRBJ1-1. Germline CDR1 and CDR2: DFQATT and SNEGSKA (reference sequence). The CDR3 is made up of 12 amino acids. CDR3 protein: CSAREGNTEAFF.

The chain links TRBV11-2 to TRBJ1-1. The germline CDR1 and CDR2 sequences are SGHAT and FQNNGV. The CDR3 is made up of 15 amino acids. CDR3 amino acids: CASRNLMRMNTEAFF.